The sequence of this TCR beta chain was determined in a study of T-cell memory formation after mild COVID-19. A 5'RACE reaction primed in the constant segment made cDNA libraries of TCR alpha and TCR beta, and these carried sample barcodes and UMIs. TCRdb itself ran the 5' RACE reads through MiXCR, one entry per CDR3 protein. The sample has 300,000 to 350,000 distinct CDR3 sequences; roughly an eighth are singletons. The length of the CDR3 is 14 residues. V was shortened by 5 bases and J by 6 bases, with 16 bases between the two germline ends. The study, taken as a whole, reports: Pre-infection memory carried some responding clones, suggesting that cross-reactive memory joined. The study found balanced CD4/CD8 in clones contracting day 15 to 85 and a CD4+ lean in later expanders. CD4+ contracting clones were mainly CM and EM; CD8+ ones, EMRA.

Notes on this clonotype: The antigen is undetermined.

The rearrangement joins TRBV12-3 or TRBV12-4 to TRBJ1-2; D uncertain. This receptor was identified in a man aged 18 to 30 who had mild COVID-19 (a few samples of this study predate the infection). Cell type and time point are not known. The sequencing input was PBMCs or a T cell subset sorted from them (not recorded which). The CDR3 nucleotides read TGTGCCAGCAGTACCCTTTACCGGGGTGATGGCTACACCTTC. It specifies CASSTLYRGDGYTF.